Presented here are 17 T cell receptor beta chains from one specimen sequenced in a study of graft-versus-host responses after intestinal transplantation. These receptors have no known antigen. Sequencing was performed with immunoSEQ multiplex PCR; in TCRdb, only in-frame clones are kept and a portion is missing. In the table there are about 93,000 clones, 80% to 95% of which are singletons. Specimen: unstimulated CD8+ T cells sorted from spleen or lymph node cells, collected before intestinal transplant. The receptor set was obtained from a human donor who received an intestinal transplant.

The CDR3 bases are TGTGCCAGCAGTTACCGACTCGGGGGTGACTATGGCTACACCTTC. Translating gives CASSYRLGGDYGYTF. V gene TRBV6-5 combines with J gene TRBJ1-2, with D maybe TRBD1 (5 bases). Trimming removed 2 bases from V and 3 bases from J, with 13 bases in between. The CDR3 has 15 residues. Germline values: CDR1 MNHEY, CDR2 SVGAGI.

The rearrangement links TRBV19 to TRBJ2-5; TRBD2 matches 8 bases. The DNA end lines up better with TRBJ2-7; the J call may be wrong. The germline V gene encodes CDR1 LNHDA and CDR2 SQIVND (reference sequence). This CDR3 spans 14 amino acids. The CDR3 sequence: CASSIAGGPGEQYF. The CDR3 nucleotides read TGTGCCAGTAGTATAGCGGGAGGGCCGGGCGAGCAGTACTTC.

The chain is built from TRBV4-2 and TRBJ2-5; tentative D call: TRBD1 (6 bases). Germline CDR1 is LGHNA and CDR2 is YNFKEQ. The CDR3 is made up of 13 amino acids. V was pared by 1 base and J by 13 bases, with 16 bases between. The CDR3 sequence is CASSQVFGDRPYF. The CDR3, as DNA: TGTGCCAGCAGCCAAGTGTTCGGCGACAGGCCGTACTTC.

This clone was counted once. J is TRBJ2-1 and V is TRBV6-1; 10 nucleotides agree with TRBD1. This CDR3 comprises 15 residues. The V gene's germline CDR1 is MNHNS and CDR2 SASEGT. Trimming took 7 bases from V and 3 from J; bases not matched to a gene: 6. CDR3 protein: CASKTRDRGYNEQFF. CDR3 nucleotides: TGTGCCAGCAAGACTCGGGACAGGGGCTACAATGAGCAGTTCTTC.

The rearrangement joins TRBV5-1 to TRBJ2-7, with 7 nucleotides matching TRBD2. Trimming at V came to 2 bases and at J to 3 bases, leaving 5 bases not matched to a gene. CDR1 is SGHRS and CDR2 is YFSETQ in the germline V gene. The CDR3 loop spans 14 amino acids. CDR3 sequence reads: CASSFERGYYEQYF. The CDR3 coding sequence is TGCGCCAGCAGCTTCGAGCGGGGTTACTACGAGCAGTACTTC.

This chain links TRBV5-1 with TRBJ2-3; the match to TRBD2 covers 8 bases. Germline V gene sequence: CDR1 SGHRS, CDR2 YFSETQ. The CDR3 contains 15 residues. After removal of 5 bases from V and 4 bases from J, the junction contained 9 bases not matched to a gene. CDR3 protein: CASRPGASGSDTQYF. The CDR3 DNA is TGCGCCAGCAGGCCCGGGGCTAGCGGGTCAGATACGCAGTATTTT.

The V call is TRBV6-6, the J call TRBJ2-5; 9 bases are a match to TRBD2. The CDR3 sequence is 15 residues long. V was pared by 1 base and J by 10 bases, with 10 bases of the junction left unmatched. Germline CDR1 and CDR2: MNHNY and SVGAGI (reference sequence). CDR3 amino acids: CASSYYPSGMGNQYF. CDR3 nucleotide sequence: TGTGCCAGCAGTTACTACCCTAGCGGGATGGGGAACCAGTACTTC.

About this clone itself: The conserved phenylalanine or tryptophan normally closing the CDR3 is absent here, so this likely arose from a read error. The V and J genes are TRBV13 and TRBJ2-7; TRBD2 matches 7 bases. J lost 3 bases, V lost 5 bases, and 7 bases had no gene match. Germline CDR1 is PRHDT and CDR2 is FYEKMQ (reference sequence). This CDR3 has 14 residues. This CDR3 reads CASSPGGGGYEQYL. Here the CDR3 DNA reads TGTGCCAGCAGCCCGGGCGGGGGAGGCTACGAGCAGTACCTC.

The chain has TRBV19 and TRBJ2-3, with D unclear. Germline CDR1 reads LNHDA; CDR2 reads SQIVND (reference sequence). V was clipped by 3 bases and J by 2 bases, with 6 bases between them. This CDR3 comprises 13 residues. The CDR3 coding sequence is TGTGCCAGTAGTATTTTACTCACAGATACGCAGTATTTT. It codes for CASSILLTDTQYF.

The V and J genes are TRBV19 and TRBJ2-2; TRBD2 might be the D (5 bases). Trimming stripped 7 bases from V and 2 bases from J, with 11 bases between. Germline V gene lookup returns CDR1 LNHDA and CDR2 SQIVND (reference sequence). The length of the CDR3 is 14 residues. The CDR3 here is CASTERFNTGELFF. As DNA, the CDR3 is TGTGCCAGTACGGAGCGGTTTAACACCGGGGAGCTGTTTTTT. The full variable domain, in which reference TRBV19 and TRBJ2-2 provide the parts outside the CDR3, is DGGITQSPKYLFRKEGQNVTLSCEQNLNHDAMYWYRQDPGQGLRLIYYSQIVNDFQKGDIAEGYSVSREKKESFPLTVTSAQKNPTAFYLCASTERFNTGELFFGEGSRLTVL.

In this sample, this clone turned up once. The rearrangement joins TRBV30 to TRBJ2-1, with 10 bases identical to TRBD2. There are 16 residues in the CDR3. Per the germline V gene, CDR1 is GTSNPN and CDR2 is SVGIG (reference sequence). Trimming at V came to 1 base and at J to 6 bases, leaving 9 bases not matched to a gene. This chain's CDR3 is CAWSEPSSGSTNEQFF. The CDR3 DNA reads as TGTGCCTGGAGTGAACCCTCTAGCGGGAGTACCAATGAGCAGTTCTTC. Using reference TRBV30 and TRBJ2-1 for the parts outside the CDR3, the full variable domain is SQTIHQWPATLVQPVGSPLSLECTVEGTSNPNLYWYRQAAGRGLQLLFYSVGIGQISSEVPQNLSASRPQDRQFILSSKKLLLSDSGFYLCAWSEPSSGSTNEQFFGPGTRLTVL.

The genes are TRBV4-2 and TRBJ2-1, with D possibly being TRBD2 (6 bases). Germline CDR1 LGHNA, CDR2 YNFKEQ. The germline V and J ends were trimmed by 1 base and 6 bases, with 13 bases remaining between them. The CDR3 sequence is 15 residues long. CDR3 DNA: TGTGCCAGCAGCCAAGGGATGGGACTCCGCAATGAGCAGTTCTTC. It is translated as CASSQGMGLRNEQFF.

The chain recombines TRBV10-2 with TRBJ2-3, with a tentative D call TRBD2 (6 bases). This CDR3 spans 16 amino acids. The ends were cut back, 6 bases at V and 1 base at J, with 17 bases in the middle. CDR1 is WSHSY and CDR2 is SAAADI in the germline V gene. CDR3 region: CASSGRAGSGTDTQYF. The CDR3 DNA reads TGCGCCAGCAGCGGGAGAGCGGGCTCAGGCACAGATACGCAGTATTTT.

Of note for this clone: Other DNA sequences in the sample encode the same CDR3. The chain combines TRBV6-5 with TRBJ2-7; 7 bases align to TRBD2. The J segment lost 3 bases and the V segment lost 6 bases, leaving 2 bases of the junction unmatched. CDR1 and CDR2 (germline): MNHEY, SVGAGI. This CDR3 spans 12 amino acids. For the CDR3, the DNA is TGTGCCAGCAGCCCTAGCGGCTACGAGCAGTACTTC. Its translation is CASSPSGYEQYF.

The J gene is TRBJ2-2, the V gene TRBV19, with D perhaps TRBD1 (5 bases). Germline assignment: CDR1 LNHDA and CDR2 SQIVND (reference sequence). This CDR3 has 14 residues. V gave up 1 base and J gave up 6 bases, with 9 bases separating them. The CDR3 reads CASSIAGASGELFF. The DNA of the CDR3 is TGTGCCAGTAGTATAGCTGGGGCGTCCGGGGAGCTGTTTTTT.

V gene TRBV7-8 combines with J gene TRBJ2-1, with TRBD2 identical over 8 bases. The V and J ends lost 4 bases and 8 bases, in that order; junction bases with no gene match: 13. The CDR3 has 16 residues. Germline V lookup: CDR1 SGHVS, CDR2 FQNEAQ. The CDR3 protein is CASSSGMAGGGHEQFF. CDR3 DNA: TGTGCCAGCAGCTCTGGTATGGCGGGAGGAGGTCATGAGCAGTTCTTC.

The chain has TRBV7-9 and TRBJ2-5; the match to TRBD2 covers 13 bases. Trimming cost V 8 bases and J 2 bases; bases outside gene matches: 11. The CDR3 is 17 residues long. CDR1 is SEHNR, CDR2 FQNEAQ, per germline (reference sequence). CDR3 in DNA: TGTGCCAGCTCCAGGACTAGCGGGGGCGGGTGGCAAGAGACCCAGTACTTC. This sequence encodes CASSRTSGGGWQETQYF.